The entry below describes one T cell receptor beta chain. Its antigen is unknown. Repertoires were generated with immunoSEQ multiplex PCR, while TCRdb's copy carries only in-frame clones and drops some. The sample has around 62,000 clones, around 90% seen once. Germline trimming cut 5 bases from V and 7 bases from J; bases unmatched to any gene: 7. This CDR3 has 13 residues. Germline V gene data show CDR1 as KGHSH and CDR2 as LQKENI. The entry originates in a study of T cell responses to AZD1222 COVID-19 vaccine. General study findings and limits: Seropositivity was recorded at baseline in only 6 or 7 AZD1222 recipients. It should be noted that donors were predominantly white British and more often female, and clonal diversity was possibly underestimated. After two AZD1222 doses, spike-specific TCR breadth and depth rose versus day 0.

Sample: peripheral blood, taken on day 0 of AZD1222 vaccination. The chain uses TRBV18 and TRBJ1-2, with TRBD1 identical over 7 bases. This sequence was found in an adult in good health. The chain's CDR3 is CASSTTGKRGYTF. In nucleotides, the CDR3 is TGTGCCAGCTCAACGACAGGGAAGCGTGGCTACACCTTC.